This entry describes one T cell receptor (beta chain). The antigen remains undetermined. These data originate in a study of Ad26.COV2.S vaccination and SARS-CoV-2 variants. Study details: The study gave Ad26.COV2.S intramuscularly, once or twice 56 days apart.

General study points: An underestimation of total T cell responses may have resulted from the TCR breadth and depth analyses.

This sample's treatment: about 20 received Ad26.COV2.S at low or high dose, single or two shots; roughly five received placebo; per-sample allocation not given. Sampling happened 63 days after the first vaccine or placebo injection. V dropped 1 base and J dropped 5; count of bases not matched to a gene: 4. The CDR3 consists of 14 residues. Germline CDR1 KGHSH, CDR2 LQKENI. Assay: immunoSEQ multiplex PCR; the TCRdb copy retains only in-frame clones and omits some. The sample carries 350,000 to 450,000 clones, 89% recorded once. This specimen consisted of peripheral blood, obtained in a trial of Ad26.COV2.S vaccine versus placebo. The receptor was derived from a person aged 18 to 59 who received the Ad26.COV2.S COVID-19 vaccine or a placebo. The J gene is TRBJ2-5, the V gene TRBV18; 7 nucleotides line up with TRBD1. DNA of the CDR3: TGTGCCAGCTCACCACAGACAGGGATGGAGACCCAGTACTTC. It codes for CASSPQTGMETQYF.